One sample yielded the 18 T cell receptor beta chains listed below, sequenced in a study of blood T cells in healthy people across ages. Next came a second PCR, run for roughly 6 to 11 cycles, which used a sample-barcoded 5' primer along with a J-beta primer mix. TCRdb re-derived calls from the 5' RACE reads in MiXCR, one entry per CDR3 protein. The table shows about 800,000 distinct CDR3 sequences, with about three fifths occurring only once. Source material: blood. The receptors were gathered from a man aged 30-40 years in good health.

This rearrangement joins TRBV7-9 to TRBJ2-4; TRBD2 is a possible D gene (5 bases). The CDR3 has 14 residues. The germline gives CDR1 SEHNR, CDR2 FQNEAQ (reference sequence). Trimming removed 2 bases at V and 3 bases at J, with 8 bases between. CDR3 in amino acids: CASSLLASKNIQYF. Written as DNA, the CDR3 is TGTGCCAGCAGCTTATTAGCGAGCAAAAACATTCAGTACTTC.

The CDR3 sequence is CATSDTTGDRDTQYF. The CDR3 coding sequence is TGTGCCACCAGTGACACGACAGGGGACAGAGATACGCAGTATTTT. V and J are TRBV24-1 and TRBJ2-3; 8 positions match TRBD1. Germline V gene lookup returns CDR1 KGHDR and CDR2 SFDVKD. The trim removed 4 bases at V and 5 bases at J, leaving 7 bases unmatched. The length of the CDR3 is 15 residues.

This chain uses TRBV20-1 with TRBJ2-1; TRBD2 agrees at 10 bases. The CDR3 is 15 amino acids. Germline CDR1 reads DFQATT; CDR2 reads SNEGSKA (reference sequence). For the CDR3, the DNA is TGCAGCCCCGGGACTAGCGACCTTTTGAGCGATGAGCAGTTCTTC. Translating gives CSPGTSDLLSDEQFF.

The chain uses TRBV20-1 and TRBJ2-4; D is ambiguous. The V and J ends lost 4 bases and 3 bases respectively, with 16 bases between them. From germline, CDR1 is DFQATT and CDR2 SNEGSKA (reference sequence). This CDR3 contains 15 residues. The CDR3 region is CSANPAGSVKNIQYF. The CDR3 DNA reads TGCAGTGCTAACCCTGCTGGGTCTGTCAAAAACATTCAGTACTTC.

This chain's CDR3 is CAWSRQGAIRTYEQYF. DNA of the CDR3: TGTGCCTGGAGTAGACAGGGGGCGATTAGGACCTACGAGCAGTACTTC. The chain joins TRBV30 to TRBJ2-5; TRBD1 matches at 10 bases. The DNA end is a closer match to TRBJ2-7, so the J assignment may be wrong. The V gene's germline CDR1 is GTSNPN and CDR2 SVGIG (reference sequence). CDR3 length: 16 residues.

This clonotype was seen more than once but under ten times. The V gene is TRBV9, the J gene TRBJ2-3; D remains ambiguous. Germline V gene sequence: CDR1 SGDLS, CDR2 YYNGEE. Deletions cut 6 bases from V and 3 bases from J, with 11 bases between. This CDR3 is built from 13 residues. CDR3 coding DNA: TGTGCCAGCACCCCATTTGGGACAGATACGCAGTATTTT. This translates into CASTPFGTDTQYF.

The chain joins TRBV6-1 to TRBJ1-2; D is ambiguous. Germline V gene lookup returns CDR1 MNHNS and CDR2 SASEGT. This CDR3 is built from 14 residues. V lost 6 bases and J 2 bases, leaving 13 bases between the germline ends. CDR3 nucleotide sequence: TGTGCCAGCAGGCCGGGAGGAACGAACTATGGCTACACCTTC. It codes for CASRPGGTNYGYTF.

The chain employs TRBV7-9 and TRBJ2-7, with 9 bases matching TRBD1. Germline V lookup: CDR1 SEHNR, CDR2 FQNEAQ (reference sequence). With 4 bases clipped from V and 4 bases from J, the junction kept 8 bases outside the gene matches. The CDR3 sequence is 15 residues long. CDR3 loop: CASSWGQGFEYEQYF. CDR3 nucleotides: TGTGCCAGCAGCTGGGGACAGGGATTTGAATACGAGCAGTACTTC. Combining the CDR3 with reference TRBV7-9 and TRBJ2-7 gives the whole variable domain DTGVSQNPRHKITKRGQNVTFRCDPISEHNRLYWYRQTLGQGPEFLTYFQNEAQLEKSRLLSDRFSAERPKGSFSTLEIQRTEQGDSAMYLCASSWGQGFEYEQYFGPGTRLTVT.

The chain has TRBV10-3 and TRBJ2-1, with TRBD2 identical over 16 bases. The CDR3 has 16 residues. The junction had 3 bases not matched to a gene; V was cut back by 6 bases and J by 4 bases. The germline CDR1 and CDR2 sequences are ENHRY and SYGVKD. DNA for the CDR3: TGTGCCATCAGGGGGACTAGCGGGAGGGAGTACAATGAGCAGTTCTTC. Encoded protein: CAIRGTSGREYNEQFF.

This clonotype turned up a few times. At one end, the junction sequence differs from germline, possibly due to a read error. This sequence joins TRBV5-1 and TRBJ2-7, with TRBD2 as a possible D gene (6 bases). CDR1 and CDR2 from the germline V gene are SGHRS and YFSETQ. The CDR3 covers 17 residues. The CDR3 region is CASSLGSGSATSYEQYF. The CDR3 bases are TGCGCCAGCAGTTTGGGGAGCGGGTCGGCGACTTCCTACGAGCAGTACTTC.

The chain recombines TRBV20-1 with TRBJ2-7; 7 bases agree with TRBD2. The V segment lost 6 bases and the J segment 6 bases; nucleotides outside the gene matches: 20. The CDR3 sequence is 16 residues long. In germline, CDR1 is DFQATT, CDR2 SNEGSKA (reference sequence). CDR3 DNA sequence: TGCAGTGCAAAGATTCTAGCGGCGAACTTGGCTCCCGAGCAGTACTTC. It specifies CSAKILAANLAPEQYF.

A word on this clonotype: One junction end does not reproduce the germline sequence, and a read error may be involved. The genes are TRBV12-3 or TRBV12-4 and TRBJ2-1, with D possibly matching TRBD1 (5 bases). This CDR3 region has 14 residues. CDR3 DNA sequence: TGTGCCAGCAGTCCAGGGCTCTCCTGCAATGAGCAGTTCTTC. Translation gives CASSPGLSCNEQFF.

This chain uses TRBV20-1 with TRBJ1-2; D ambiguous. V was clipped by 0 bases and J by 0 bases, with 11 bases between them. Germline V gene sequence: CDR1 DFQATT, CDR2 SNEGSKA (reference sequence). The CDR3 is 15 residues long. Here the CDR3 DNA reads TGCAGTGCTAGAGATTTAGATTTACCTAACTATGGCTACACCTTC. Protein product: CSARDLDLPNYGYTF.

The rearrangement joins TRBV7-2 to TRBJ2-1; D gene ambiguous. The CDR3 sequence is 12 residues long. Germline V gives CDR1 SGHTA, CDR2 FQGNSA. With 1 base removed from V and 12 bases from J, the gap between germline ends came to 10 bases. The CDR3 sequence is CASSLEDRGQFF. DNA of the CDR3: TGTGCCAGCAGCTTAGAGGACCGAGGGCAGTTCTTC.

The chain uses TRBV6-2 or TRBV6-3 and TRBJ2-1, with 11 bases aligning to TRBD2. The V and J ends lost 5 bases and 7 bases, in that order; junction bases with no gene match: 13. The CDR3 runs to 17 residues. CDR1 is MNHEY and CDR2 is SVGEGT in the germline V gene. This CDR3 reads CASSTPGLADLRNEQFF. CDR3 sequence (DNA): TGTGCCAGCAGTACCCCGGGACTAGCGGACTTACGGAATGAGCAGTTCTTC.

The rearrangement links TRBV7-2 to TRBJ1-3, with D uncertain. CDR3 length: 14 residues. V shed 5 bases and J shed 0 bases, with 8 bases lying between them. Germline V gene lookup returns CDR1 SGHTA and CDR2 FQGNSA. The CDR3 sequence is CASSPSLSGNTIYF. CDR3 nucleotides: TGTGCCAGCAGCCCTTCCCTCTCTGGAAACACCATATATTTT.

The J gene is TRBJ2-7, the V gene TRBV6-5; 7 bases are a match to TRBD1. Germline trimming cut 6 bases from V and 5 bases from J; bases unmatched to any gene: 10. This CDR3 has 14 amino acids. Per the germline V gene, CDR1 is MNHEY and CDR2 is SVGAGI. CDR3 nucleotides: TGTGCCAGCAGCTACCAGGGACAGAGAAACGAGCAGTACTTC. It codes for CASSYQGQRNEQYF.

This clonotype was recorded a few times. The germline gene is not matched at one end of the junction; a read error may be the cause. The chain has TRBV29-1 and TRBJ2-1, with D perhaps matching TRBD1 (6 bases). The germline gives CDR1 SQVTM, CDR2 ANQGSEA. CDR3 length: 11 amino acids. CDR3 loop: CSQGRDNEQFF. Written as DNA, the CDR3 is TGCAGCCAGGGGAGAGACAATGAGCAGTTCTTT.